One sample yielded the 5 T cell receptor beta chains listed below, sequenced in a study of technical replicates of blood from a few donors. TCRdb's copy holds only in-frame clones and misses some; the assay was immunoSEQ multiplex PCR. The sample records 95,000 or so clones, 95% being singletons. Input material: T cells isolated from PBMCs. Every receptor here comes from a human donor in good health.

The chain combines TRBV13 with TRBJ2-1; D unclear. The CDR3 has 12 residues. The V gene lost 5 bases and the J gene lost 9 bases, with 11 bases spanning the gap. Per germline, CDR1 PRHDT and CDR2 FYEKMQ (reference sequence). This CDR3 is CASSHSGSEQFF. Written as DNA, the CDR3 is TGTGCCAGCAGCCATAGTGGTTCTGAGCAGTTCTTC.

This chain links TRBV6-1 with TRBJ2-7, with TRBD2 matching 11 bases. The CDR3 spans 15 residues. Germline loops: CDR1 MNHNS, CDR2 SASEGT. The V gene end was trimmed by 8 bases and the J gene end by 2 bases; junction bases not matched to a gene: 8. Written as DNA, the CDR3 is TGTGCCAGCTCCCGGACTAGCGGGTCTCCCTACGAGCAGTACTTC. Protein sequence: CASSRTSGSPYEQYF.

DNA for the CDR3: TGTGCCAGCAGTTTAGCAGGGGCAGATACGCAGTATTTT. It is translated as CASSLAGADTQYF. J is TRBJ2-3 and V is TRBV28, with TRBD1 as a possible D gene (6 bases). Germline-derived CDR1 and CDR2 are MDHEN and SYDVKM. The ends were cut back, 2 bases at V and 4 bases at J, with 7 bases in the middle. The CDR3 is 13 residues long.

The chain couples TRBV2 to TRBJ2-5, with D possibly being TRBD2 (5 bases). The DNA end is more similar to TRBJ2-7, so the J call may be wrong. The CDR3 runs to 14 residues. Germline CDR1 reads SNHLY; CDR2 reads FYNNEI. The CDR3, as DNA: TGTGCCAGCAGTCTTACTAGTCTCTCCTACGAGCAGTACTTC. Protein sequence: CASSLTSLSYEQYF.

V and J are TRBV9 and TRBJ2-7; D may be TRBD2 (5 bases). V lost 3 bases and J lost 2, with 18 bases in between. The CDR3 has 16 residues. Germline CDR1 is SGDLS and CDR2 is YYNGEE. CDR3 sequence: CASSARGLLNPYEQYF. CDR3 nucleotide sequence: TGTGCCAGCAGCGCCCGAGGACTTTTAAACCCCTACGAGCAGTACTTC.